This TCR beta chain emerged from a study of blood T cell repertoires in COVID-19. For recovered donors of Cohort 3, there were two negative PCRs, clearance, or symptom resolution. Original processing methods: Estimation of nucleated cell counts relied on the amplification of reference gene primers. Repertoires were generated with immunoSEQ multiplex PCR, while TCRdb's copy carries only in-frame clones and drops some. V, J and clone size are taken as reported in that table, and D and trimming were inferred from the DNA itself. This table has roughly 150,000 clones, about 80% appearing once. This CDR3 spans 14 amino acids. J lost 5 bases, V lost 3 bases, and 6 bases had no gene match. Germline loops: CDR1 SGHNT, CDR2 YYREEE (reference sequence).

The source material was PBMCs or T cells enriched from blood (not recorded which). The gene calls are TRBV5-4 and TRBJ2-5, with 8 nucleotides matching TRBD1. The TCR originated in a woman aged 45-65 years who had recovered from COVID-19. This chain's CDR3 is CASSSQGAGETQYF. CDR3 sequence (DNA): TGTGCCAGCAGCTCGCAGGGGGCTGGGGAGACCCAGTACTTC.